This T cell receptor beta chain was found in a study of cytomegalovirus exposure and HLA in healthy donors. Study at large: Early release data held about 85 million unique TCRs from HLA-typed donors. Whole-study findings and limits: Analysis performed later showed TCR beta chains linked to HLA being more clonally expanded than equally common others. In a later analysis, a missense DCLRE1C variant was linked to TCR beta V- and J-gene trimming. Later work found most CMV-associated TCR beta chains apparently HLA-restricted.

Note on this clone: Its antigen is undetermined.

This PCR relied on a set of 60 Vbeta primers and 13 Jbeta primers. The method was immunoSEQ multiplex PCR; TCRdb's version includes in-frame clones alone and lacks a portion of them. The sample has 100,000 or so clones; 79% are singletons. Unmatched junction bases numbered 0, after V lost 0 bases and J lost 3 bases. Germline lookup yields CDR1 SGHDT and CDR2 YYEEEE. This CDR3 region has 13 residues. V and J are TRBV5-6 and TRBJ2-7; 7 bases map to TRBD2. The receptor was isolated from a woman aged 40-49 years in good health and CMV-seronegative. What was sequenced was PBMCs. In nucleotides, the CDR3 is TGTGCCAGCAGCTTGGGGGGGGGCTACGAGCAGTACTTC. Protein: CASSLGGGYEQYF.